This T cell receptor beta chain derives from a study of post-analysis software for immune sequencing data. Whole-study results and caveats: TRBV segments more frequent in patients than in controls numbered roughly 5 and included TRBV5-6, TRBV5-1 and TRBV20-1. Multiple sclerosis patients showed significantly lower normalized Chao1 diversity than controls did.

This clonotype appeared many times. Its target is not known. Looked up from germline, CDR1 is MNHNY and CDR2 is SVGAGI (reference sequence). The germline V and J ends were trimmed by 0 bases and 5 bases, with 10 bases remaining between them. The CDR3 contains 14 residues. Unique molecular identifiers tagged the TCR beta cDNA libraries. Once about 0.9 to 11 million T cells were used, 400,000 to 550,000 cDNA molecules resulted. TCRdb reprocessed the PCR reads via MiXCR and lists one record per CDR3 protein. The sample carries roughly 200,000 distinct CDR3 sequences, around 29% recorded once. The chain recombines TRBV6-6 with TRBJ1-2, with D possibly being TRBD1 (6 bases). Sequencing was performed on blood. The origin of this receptor is a girl under 18 with multiple sclerosis. CDR3 loop: CASSYSEGVYGYTF. The CDR3, as DNA: TGTGCCAGCAGTTACTCGGAGGGGGTGTATGGCTACACCTTC.